Detailed here is one TCR beta chain. There were TCR beta CDR3 regions amplified from RNA transcripts. The HTBI set primed first-round TCR CDR3 RT-PCR. TCRdb itself ran the multiplex PCR reads through MiXCR, one entry per CDR3 protein. The data hold 300,000 to 350,000 distinct CDR3 sequences, with around a sixth observed a single time. The V end lost 3 bases, the J end lost 8 bases, and 14 bases lay between the germline ends. This CDR3 is built from 14 residues. The germline V gene has CDR1 MDHEN and CDR2 SYDVKM. This sample was taken from a study of T cells in Graves' hyperthyroidism and ophthalmopathy. As for the study in general: Peripheral blood specimens were obtained at initial diagnosis, prior to any treatment.

V gene TRBV28 combines with J gene TRBJ1-5; D is possibly TRBD1 (5 bases). Sequenced input: blood. The clonotype comes from a woman aged 40-49 years with Graves' ophthalmopathy. The CDR3 region has the DNA TGTGCCAGCAGTTTGCAGGGAGGTTCGGAGCCCCAGCATTTT. Its protein product is CASSLQGGSEPQHF.